This is a list of T cell receptor beta chains from one sample in a study of cytomegalovirus exposure and HLA in healthy donors. Some clones are missing from TCRdb's copy, which holds only in-frame ones; the method was immunoSEQ multiplex PCR. The sample has roughly 200,000 clones, over 70% seen once. Specimen: PBMCs. Receptors were obtained from a man aged 30 to 39 in good health and CMV-seronegative. Both conserved end residues are trimmed from each CDR3. The order of the fields is J gene, V gene, CDR3 protein.

TRBJ2-1 | TRBV5-1 | ASGVAGGSYNEQF
TRBJ2-7 | TRBV27 | ASSLWTGYEQY
TRBJ1-2 | TRBV9 | ASSVATSGGYT
- | TRBV6-5 | ASSRQGHEQY
- | TRBV2 | ASSEDWRGGQYEQY
TRBJ1-2 | TRBV7-9 | ASSLAVQPRYT
TRBJ1-1 | TRBV29-1 | SVGWGHMNTEAF
TRBJ1-4 | TRBV5-1 | ASSSRGGNRDGRQGLF
TRBJ2-2 | TRBV25-1 | ASSEGVGGGARTGELF
TRBJ2-2 | TRBV7-9 | ASSLMRGGPNTGELF
TRBJ1-1 | TRBV9 | ASSGKTGGIEAF
TRBJ2-7 | TRBV13 | ASSLATSGSFSSYEQY
TRBJ1-1 | TRBV5-1 | ASSFSFNTEAF
TRBJ2-7 | TRBV27 | ASIGGLAGASSYEQY
TRBJ1-1 | TRBV5-4 | ASSLGQGGFSEAF
TRBJ2-1 | TRBV20-1 | SAEQGIEQF
TRBJ2-5 | TRBV7-9 | ASSLGQGTFRETQY
TRBJ1-2 | TRBV7-2 | ASSPARGETYGYT
TRBJ1-6 | TRBV4-1 | ASSQAVPNPLH
TRBJ2-3 | TRBV5-1 | ASSLVGGATDTQY
TRBJ2-7 | TRBV14 | ASSQLGQSSYEQY
TRBJ1-5 | TRBV19 | ASSGQQGTAQH
TRBJ2-3 | TRBV6-8 | ATTSAGTVSQY
TRBJ1-5 | TRBV18 | ASSQGGGDSNQPQH
TRBJ1-6 | TRBV5-4 | ASSDGTGLYNSPLH
TRBJ2-5 | TRBV15 | ATSRGGGGETQY
TRBJ2-7 | TRBV7-2 | ASSDEAYEQY
TRBJ2-5 | TRBV4-1 | ASSQEGGGAGLQETQY
TRBJ1-6 | TRBV30 | AWARGDNSPLH
TRBJ2-7 | TRBV7-8 | ASSFSGTASYEQY
TRBJ1-4 | TRBV19 | ASSTRDGKLF
TRBJ2-5 | TRBV27 | ASSFTGRNSETQY
TRBJ1-2 | TRBV15 | ATSSTATGGRYGYT
TRBJ1-5 | TRBV21-1 | ASSSPDQPQH
TRBJ1-1 | TRBV29-1 | SVPYLDRDGTEAF
TRBJ1-5 | TRBV7-9 | ASIGGADQPQH
TRBJ2-3 | TRBV4-3 | ASSQVTVDTQY
TRBJ1-3 | TRBV4-3 | ASSRLTGIGNTIY